This T cell receptor (beta chain) is from a study of T cells in localized non-small cell lung cancer. Regarding the study as a whole: Clonality of T cells reached its maximum in uninvolved adjacent lung, surpassing tumor. A median of around 60 clones ranked among the top 100 in tumor appeared in adjacent lung.

This clone was observed a single time. Its antigen is unidentified. The germline gives CDR1 SGHDT, CDR2 YYEEEE. Trimming left V 6 bases short and J 9 bases short, with 19 bases between. The CDR3 totals 14 residues. Clones were sequenced by immunoSEQ multiplex PCR, and TCRdb holds only the in-frame ones, with some missing. The repertoire includes about 24,000 clones, about nine tenths of them detected once, and around 23% sits in the top ten. The chain uses TRBV5-6 and TRBJ2-1, with D maybe TRBD2 (7 bases). This receptor was obtained from a man between 35 and 75 years old with stage I squamous cell lung carcinoma. The source material was peripheral blood, sampled before any cancer treatment. The CDR3 DNA reads as TGTGCCAGCATCAAGTCACAGGGCGGGGGTGAGCAGTTCTTC. Encoded protein: CASIKSQGGGEQFF.